These 10 T cell receptor beta chains were all obtained from the same sample, sequenced in a study of STAT3 mutations in large granular lymphocyte leukemia. Produced via immunoSEQ multiplex PCR; TCRdb's table is partial and in-frame only. This sample yields some 17,000 clones, of which around four fifths are seen a single time; roughly 8.6% belongs to the top ten. Their target antigens are unknown. Findings and limits, study-wide: Every T-cell large granular lymphocyte leukemia patient had at least one immunodominant TCR beta clonotype.

Sequencing was performed on peripheral blood mononuclear cells. Receptors originate from a man aged 50-60 years with T-cell large granular lymphocyte leukemia. Some clones in this sample may be carry-over from other donors' samples.

The rearrangement links TRBV10-2 to TRBJ2-7; TRBD2 matches 16 bases. The ends lost 6 bases at V and 4 bases at J; junction bases unmatched: 6. This CDR3 spans 16 amino acids. Germline V lookup: CDR1 WSHSY, CDR2 SAAADI. CDR3 nucleotide sequence: TGCGCCAGCAGGGGGACTAGCGGGAGGGCAACTTACGAGCAGTACTTC. This codes for CASRGTSGRATYEQYF.

This clone was seen more than once but under ten times. The rearrangement uses TRBV6-6 and TRBJ1-5, with D tentatively TRBD1 (5 bases). CDR1 is MNHNY and CDR2 is SVGAGI in the germline V gene (reference sequence). V lost 3 bases, J lost 3 bases, and 12 bases lay in between. The CDR3 length is 15 residues. CDR3 bases: TGTGCCAGCAGTTATCCTGACAGCCACAATCAGCCCCAGCATTTT. This sequence encodes CASSYPDSHNQPQHF.

The genes are TRBV9 and TRBJ2-5, with 11 nucleotides matching TRBD2. Germline CDR1 SGDLS, CDR2 YYNGEE. The CDR3 spans 16 residues. V lost 1 base and J lost 7; bases outside the gene matches: 9. CDR3 sequence (DNA): TGTGCCAGCAGCGTATTAGCGGGGGGGACTCATGCGACCCAGTACTTC. Translating gives CASSVLAGGTHATQYF.

This chain uses TRBV11-2 with TRBJ1-1, with D possibly matching TRBD1 (5 bases). The CDR3 has 14 amino acids. Deletions cut 5 bases from V and 5 bases from J, with 15 bases between. The germline V gene has CDR1 SGHAT and CDR2 FQNNGV. CDR3 nucleotide sequence: TGTGCCAGCAGCGCAGACCCGGGGCGGACTGAAGCTTTCTTT. Translation: CASSADPGRTEAFF. Based on the CDR3 plus reference TRBV11-2 and TRBJ1-1, the full variable domain is EAGVAQSPRYKIIEKRQSVAFWCNPISGHATLYWYQQILGQGPKLLIQFQNNGVVDDSQLPKDRFSAERLKGVDSTLKIQPAKLEDSAVYLCASSADPGRTEAFFGQGTRLTVV.

V gene TRBV30 combines with J gene TRBJ2-5; D not resolved. Trimming pared 2 bases from V and 5 bases from J, leaving 6 bases between. CDR1 is GTSNPN and CDR2 is SVGIG in the germline V gene (reference sequence). CDR3 size: 11 residues. CDR3 coding DNA: TGTGCCTGGAGTTACGGGGAGACCCAGTACTTC. Its translation: CAWSYGETQYF.

The chain uses TRBV4-3 and TRBJ2-3, with D perhaps being TRBD1 or TRBD2 (5 bases each). The CDR3 contains 13 residues. Trimming stripped 0 bases from V and 12 bases from J, with 13 bases between. Germline V CDR1 and CDR2: LGHNA, YSLEER. The CDR3 protein is CASSQESGTFQYF. CDR3 DNA sequence: TGCGCCAGCAGCCAAGAATCGGGGACCTTCCAGTATTTT.

The chain recombines TRBV2 with TRBJ2-2; no reliable D call. The V and J ends lost 8 bases and 2 bases respectively, with 12 bases between them. The CDR3 is 14 residues long. Per the germline V gene, CDR1 is SNHLY and CDR2 is FYNNEI. For the CDR3, the DNA is TGTGCCAGCGGTGGGCGGTATAACACCGGGGAGCTGTTTTTT. As protein: CASGGRYNTGELFF.

The chain combines TRBV15 with TRBJ2-6, with TRBD1 identical over 9 bases. The CDR3 extends over 17 amino acids. Germline CDR1 is LNHNV and CDR2 is YYDKDF (reference sequence). With V trimmed by 4 bases and J by 1 base, 5 bases remained unmatched. CDR3 amino acids: CATSIGQGRSGANVLTF. In DNA, the CDR3 is TGTGCCACCAGCATTGGACAGGGGAGGTCTGGGGCCAACGTCCTGACTTTC.

The chain joins TRBV6-5 to TRBJ2-5; the D call may be TRBD1 or TRBD2 (6 bases each). Per germline, CDR1 MNHEY and CDR2 SVGAGI. This CDR3 has 15 residues. V was pared by 7 bases and J by 0 bases, with 15 bases between. The DNA of the CDR3 is TGTGCCAGCAACCAGGGTGGGGGGCACCAAGAGACCCAGTACTTC. Translated: CASNQGGGHQETQYF.

The genes are TRBV28 and TRBJ2-5; D not certain. From germline, CDR1 is MDHEN and CDR2 SYDVKM. V was trimmed by 5 bases and J by 2 bases, leaving 12 bases between them. This CDR3 is built from 14 residues. The DNA of the CDR3 is TGTGCCAGCAGTCCTAACCAAGCACAAGAGACCCAGTACTTC. Translated: CASSPNQAQETQYF.